This note documents a single T cell receptor beta chain sequence. This entry belongs to a study of cytomegalovirus exposure and HLA in healthy donors. It was with 60 Vbeta and 13 Jbeta primers that the PCR ran. Generated by immunoSEQ multiplex PCR, the TCRdb table keeps only in-frame clones and is missing some. Of around 170,000 clones listed, around 78% are singletons. The sequencing input was PBMCs. This clonotype was obtained from a man aged 35-49 years in good health and CMV-seronegative.

The CDR3 nucleotides are TGTGCCAGCAGTGATCCCCGACTAGCACTGTTGGAGACCCAGTACTTC. Amino acid sequence: CASSDPRLALLETQYF. This sequence joins TRBV25-1 and TRBJ2-5, with TRBD2 matching 7 bases. This CDR3 is 16 amino acids long. The junction had 12 bases not matched to a gene; V was cut back by 3 bases and J by 5 bases. Germline CDR1 reads MGHDK; CDR2 reads SYGVNS.